Listed below are T cell receptor beta chains from one sample, sequenced in a study of control samples from healthy donors and cancer patients. Libraries were prepared by immunoSEQ multiplex PCR; TCRdb keeps only in-frame clonotypes and omits some of them. Of under 150,000 clones detected, less than 95% appear once; the ten largest clones hold 3.6%. Sequences were obtained from blood. The receptors were sampled from a man aged 30 to 45 in good health. Each CDR3 is given with its conserved first and last residue. D genes are given only for firm matches. Clone size appears in some rows only: once, few, many, or a class for an expanded clone.

clone_size j_call v_call d_call cdr3_aa cdr3_nt
. TRBJ2-7 TRBV9 . CASSVEGGERYEQYF TGTGCCAGCAGCGTAGAAGGGGGGGAGCGCTACGAGCAGTACTTC
. TRBJ2-7 TRBV11-2 . CASSPITGTNYEQYF TGTGCCAGCAGCCCGATCACCGGGACAAATTACGAGCAGTACTTC
. TRBJ2-5 TRBV2 . CASRRRVQETQYF TGTGCCAGCAGAAGAAGGGTCCAAGAGACCCAGTACTTC
. TRBJ2-1 TRBV4-1 TRBD1 CASSQDIGTGVTEQFF TGCGCCAGCAGCCAAGATATAGGGACAGGGGTTACTGAGCAGTTCTTC
. TRBJ2-7 TRBV2 . CASRSPHSYEQYF TGTGCCAGCAGGTCCCCGCATTCCTACGAGCAGTACTTC
. TRBJ1-3 TRBV5-1 . CASSLVAGTGNTIYF TGCGCCAGCAGCTTGGTGGCAGGGACTGGAAACACCATATATTTT
. TRBJ2-5 TRBV9 TRBD1 CASSIGTGVETQYF TGTGCCAGCAGCATCGGGACAGGGGTAGAGACCCAGTACTTC
. TRBJ2-3 TRBV6-5 TRBD2 CAIKGLVSTDTQYF TGTGCCATCAAGGGACTAGTGAGTACAGATACGCAGTATTTT
. TRBJ2-1 TRBV7-2 . CASSQRRGPYNEQFF TGTGCCAGCAGCCAAAGGCGGGGGCCGTACAATGAGCAGTTCTTC
. TRBJ1-1 TRBV6-5 . CASRAGTSTEAFF TGTGCCAGCAGAGCCGGGACGTCCACTGAAGCTTTCTTT
. TRBJ1-2 TRBV21-1 . CASSKGESRAVYGYTF TGTGCCAGCAGCAAAGGCGAGTCTCGGGCAGTCTATGGCTACACCTTC
once TRBJ2-7 TRBV5-5 . CASSLVGYEQYF TGTGCCAGCAGCTTGGTCGGGTACGAGCAGTACTTC
. TRBJ1-2 TRBV3-1/TRBV3-2 . CASSQWGPNGYTF TGTGCCAGCAGCCAGTGGGGGCCGAATGGCTACACCTTC
once TRBJ2-5 TRBV28 . CASSEGGETQYF TGTGCCAGCAGTGAGGGGGGGGAGACCCAGTACTTC
once TRBJ1-6 TRBV9 TRBD1 CASGYRGENSPLHF TGTGCCAGCGGATACAGGGGTGAAAATTCACCCCTCCACTTT
. TRBJ1-1 TRBV7-2 TRBD1 CASSLDQTGGVIQAFF TGTGCCAGCAGCTTAGATCAGACAGGGGGCGTAATCCAAGCTTTCTTT
. TRBJ1-5 TRBV6-5 . CASMDISNQPQHF TGTGCCAGCATGGACATTAGCAATCAGCCCCAGCATTTT
. TRBJ1-4 TRBV6-2/TRBV6-3 . CASSYSMGSEGRTNEKLFF TGTGCCAGCAGTTACTCAATGGGCAGCGAAGGCCGGACTAATGAAAAACTGTTTTTT
. TRBJ1-5 TRBV19 . CASSMGGSFQPQHF TGTGCCAGTAGTATGGGGGGGAGTTTCCAGCCCCAGCATTTT
. TRBJ1-1 TRBV4-1 . CASSQEAGVTEAFF TGCGCCAGCAGCCAAGAGGCAGGGGTGACTGAAGCTTTCTTT
once TRBJ2-6 TRBV5-4 . CASSFSGANVLTF TGTGCCAGCAGCTTTTCTGGGGCCAACGTCCTGACTTTC
. TRBJ2-7 TRBV5-4 TRBD1 CASSRRTGPYEQYF TGTGCCAGCAGCCGCCGGACAGGACCCTACGAGCAGTACTTC
. TRBJ2-7 TRBV30 . CAWSSSFSGASFFYEQYF TGTGCCTGGAGTTCGTCCTTCTCGGGGGCCTCCTTCTTTTACGAGCAGTACTTC
. TRBJ1-6 TRBV7-5 . CARSLALPSPLHF TGTGCCAGAAGCTTAGCGCTCCCCTCACCCCTCCACTTT
. TRBJ1-6 TRBV19 TRBD1 CASSIYRGRNSPLHF TGTGCCAGTAGTATATACAGGGGGCGGAATTCACCCCTCCACTTT
. TRBJ1-4 TRBV7-9 . CASSPGGGRGEKLFF TGTGCCAGCAGCCCCGGGGGGGGGCGGGGTGAAAAACTGTTTTTT
. TRBJ1-2 TRBV7-8 TRBD1 CASSSRQGNYGYTF TGTGCCAGCAGCTCAAGACAGGGCAACTATGGCTACACCTTC
. TRBJ1-5 TRBV27 . CASSPLSRTRQPQHF TGTGCCAGCAGTCCTCTGAGCCGAACCAGGCAGCCCCAGCATTTT
. TRBJ2-7 TRBV24-1 . CATSDSAVYEQYF TGTGCCACCAGTGACTCCGCCGTTTACGAGCAGTACTTC
. TRBJ2-1 TRBV25-1 . CASSIRGTSDAYNEQFF TGTGCCAGCAGTATCAGGGGAACTAGCGACGCCTACAATGAGCAGTTCTTC
. TRBJ1-6 TRBV19 . CASSIGWRGTARNSPLHF TGTGCCAGTAGTATAGGGTGGCGGGGCACGGCGAGGAATTCACCCCTCCACTTT
. TRBJ2-3 TRBV6-6 TRBD2 CAGSGGRFTDTQYF TGTGCCGGGAGCGGGGGCCGATTCACAGATACGCAGTATTTT
. TRBJ1-2 TRBV5-5 TRBD1 CASSFQDRAYGYTF TGTGCCAGCAGCTTTCAGGACAGGGCCTATGGCTACACCTTC
. TRBJ2-1 TRBV18 TRBD2 CASSLHYGLDLSGGAFNEQFF TGTGCCAGCTCACTACATTATGGCCTCGATCTTAGCGGGGGGGCCTTCAATGAGCAGTTCTTC
. TRBJ1-3 TRBV11-2 . CASSFQGSSGNTIYF TGTGCCAGCAGCTTTCAGGGCTCCTCTGGAAACACCATATATTTT
. TRBJ2-5 TRBV29-1 . CSVEGDQETQYF TGCAGCGTTGAGGGGGACCAAGAGACCCAGTACTTC
. TRBJ1-2 TRBV18 . CASSPGQINYGYTF TGTGCCAGCTCACCAGGGCAGATTAACTATGGCTACACCTTC
. TRBJ2-7 TRBV5-4 TRBD1 CASSLGTGSDEQYF TGTGCCAGCAGCTTGGGGACAGGGAGCGACGAGCAGTACTTC
once TRBJ2-1 TRBV19 . CASSARDGSYNEQFF TGTGCCAGTAGTGCCCGGGACGGCTCCTACAATGAGCAGTTCTTC
. TRBJ1-5 TRBV7-2 . CASSFNNQPQHF TGTGCCAGCAGCTTCAACAATCAGCCCCAGCATTTT
. TRBJ1-2 TRBV5-6 . CASSLETYGYTF TGTGCCAGCAGCTTGGAGACCTATGGCTACACCTTC
. TRBJ2-2 TRBV5-1 . CASSPSGFRDGELFF TGCGCCAGCAGCCCCTCCGGGTTTAGGGACGGGGAGCTGTTTTTT
. TRBJ2-3 TRBV20-1 . CSASPGADTQYF TGCAGTGCTAGTCCGGGGGCAGATACGCAGTATTTT
. TRBJ1-2 TRBV12-3/TRBV12-4 . CASSLEGHYGYTF TGTGCCAGCAGTTTGGAAGGACACTATGGCTACACCTTC
. TRBJ2-5 TRBV3-1/TRBV3-2 TRBD1 CASSPGWDREETQYF TGTGCCAGCAGCCCAGGTTGGGACAGGGAAGAGACCCAGTACTTC
. TRBJ2-3 TRBV6-5 . CASRASVSTDTQYF TGTGCCAGCAGGGCTAGCGTCAGCACAGATACGCAGTATTTT
once TRBJ2-3 TRBV4-3 TRBD2 CASSQERGLAGSTDTQYF TGCGCCAGCAGCCAAGAACGGGGACTAGCCGGGTCCACAGATACGCAGTATTTT
. TRBJ1-2 TRBV6-2/TRBV6-3 . CASSSYIRDLDYGYTF TGTGCCAGCAGTTCATACATCAGGGATTTGGACTATGGCTACACCTTC
. TRBJ2-5 TRBV6-6 . CASSYSGGAQETQYF TGTGCCAGCAGTTACTCGGGCGGGGCGCAAGAGACCCAGTACTTC
. TRBJ1-1 TRBV5-1 . CASSLQGMNTEAFF TGCGCCAGCAGCCTACAGGGCATGAACACTGAAGCTTTCTTT
once TRBJ1-2 TRBV28 . CATTGNYGYTF TGTGCCACCACAGGGAACTATGGCTACACCTTC
. TRBJ1-5 TRBV6-2/TRBV6-3 TRBD1 CASSRTGGGSNQPQHF TGTGCCAGCAGCCGCACAGGGGGAGGAAGCAATCAGCCCCAGCATTTT
. TRBJ1-3 TRBV19 . CASTRTDLSGNTIYF TGTGCCAGTACTAGGACGGATCTCTCTGGAAACACCATATATTTT
. TRBJ1-1 TRBV19 . CASSGTLNTEAFF TGTGCCAGTTCGGGGACCCTGAACACTGAAGCTTTCTTT